This T cell receptor (beta chain) stems from a study of monozygotic twins with cystic fibrosis. As for the study in general: Library input was about 3 micrograms of fragmented DNA, with approximately 16 PCR cycles.

Trimming took off 7 bases at V and 7 bases at J, with 19 bases between the two ends. The CDR3 totals 14 residues. Germline values: CDR1 MNHEY, CDR2 SVGAGI. Regarding the study as a whole: Low clonality (median 0.0095) suggested a mostly naive repertoire. No link emerged between shared CDR3 counts and age, concordance or severity. Nucleotide-identical clonotype sharing was significantly higher within monozygotic CF twin pairs than between unrelated CF individuals.

The protocol was immunoSEQ multiplex PCR, while the TCRdb copy is restricted to in-frame clones and leaves out a portion. The sample carries 30,000 to 40,000 clones, 80% to 95% recorded once. The sample holds one count of this clone. Its target is unknown. V is TRBV6-5 and J is TRBJ1-1, with D possibly being TRBD1 (6 bases). The specimen was blood. This TCR came from a boy aged 2-9 years with cystic fibrosis. As DNA, the CDR3 is TGTGCCAGCACCTTCCTCGGGGGGGCGAGTGAAGCTTTCTTT. Residues: CASTFLGGASEAFF.